This TCR beta chain was captured by sequencing in a study of response to subunit inactivated influenza vaccine. Study-level findings and limits: A suggestion made by the authors is that each seasonal influenza vaccination recruits few new T cells.

This clonotype has only a few counts. Its matching antigen is unknown. V was trimmed by 1 base and J by 0 bases, leaving 13 bases between them. The CDR3 runs to 17 residues. Germline V gene sequence: CDR1 GTSNPN, CDR2 SVGIG (reference sequence). TCRdb itself ran the RT-PCR reads through MiXCR, one entry per CDR3 protein. In the table there are 530,000 or so distinct CDR3 sequences, roughly 12% of which are singletons. Sample: PBMCs from blood, taken on the day of vaccination. The chain employs TRBV30 and TRBJ1-6; D is unresolved. This receptor was identified in a man between 50 and 59 years old who received an inactivated influenza vaccine. CDR3 DNA sequence: TGTGCCTGGAGTGCCTGGGCAGCCCACTCCTATAATTCACCCCTCCACTTT. It is translated as CAWSAWAAHSYNSPLHF. The full variable domain, completed using reference TRBV30 and TRBJ1-6, is SQTIHQWPATLVQPVGSPLSLECTVEGTSNPNLYWYRQAAGRGLQLLFYSVGIGQISSEVPQNLSASRPQDRQFILSSKKLLLSDSGFYLCAWSAWAAHSYNSPLHFGNGTRLTVT.